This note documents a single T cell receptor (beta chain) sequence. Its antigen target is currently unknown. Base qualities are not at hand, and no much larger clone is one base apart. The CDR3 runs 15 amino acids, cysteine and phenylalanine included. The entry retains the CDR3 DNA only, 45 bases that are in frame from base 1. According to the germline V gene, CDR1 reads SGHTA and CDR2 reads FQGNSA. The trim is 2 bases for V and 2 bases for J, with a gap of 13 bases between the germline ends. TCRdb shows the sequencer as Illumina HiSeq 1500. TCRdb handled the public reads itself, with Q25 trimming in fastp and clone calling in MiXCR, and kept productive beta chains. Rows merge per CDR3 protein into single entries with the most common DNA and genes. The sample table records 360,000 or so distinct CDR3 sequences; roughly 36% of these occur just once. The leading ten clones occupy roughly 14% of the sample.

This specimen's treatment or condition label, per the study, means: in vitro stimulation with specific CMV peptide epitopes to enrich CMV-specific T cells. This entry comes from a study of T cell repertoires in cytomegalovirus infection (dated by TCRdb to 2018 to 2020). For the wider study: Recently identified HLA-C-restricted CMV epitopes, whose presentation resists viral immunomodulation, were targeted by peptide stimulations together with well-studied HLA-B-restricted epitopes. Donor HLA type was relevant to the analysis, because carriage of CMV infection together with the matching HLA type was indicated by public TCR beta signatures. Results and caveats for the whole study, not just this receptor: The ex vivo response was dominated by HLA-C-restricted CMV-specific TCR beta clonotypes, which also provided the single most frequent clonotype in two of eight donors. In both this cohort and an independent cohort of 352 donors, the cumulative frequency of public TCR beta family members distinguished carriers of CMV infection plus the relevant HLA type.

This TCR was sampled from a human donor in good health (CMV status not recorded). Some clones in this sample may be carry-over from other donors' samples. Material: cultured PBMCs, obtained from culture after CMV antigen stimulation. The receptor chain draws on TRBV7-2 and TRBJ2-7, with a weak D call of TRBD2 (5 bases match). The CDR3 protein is CASSLSGLNTYEQYF. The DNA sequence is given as TGTGCCAGCAGCTTAAGTGGACTGAACACCTACGAGCAGTACTTC.